The source of this T cell receptor (beta chain) is a study of blood T cell repertoires in COVID-19. Study context: Sites across the United States, Italy and Spain contributed samples from acute and convalescent COVID-19.

Trimming shortened V by 5 bases and J by 5 bases, and 19 bases separated the two germline ends. Germline values: CDR1 MNHEY, CDR2 SMNVEV (reference sequence). The CDR3 consists of 15 residues. Original methodology: Quantification of nucleated cells was approximated via reference gene primer amplification. Clones were sequenced by immunoSEQ multiplex PCR, and TCRdb holds only the in-frame ones, with some missing. That table is the source of V, J and clone size, and D and trimming were worked out from the DNA. The profile shows some 240,000 clones, 65% to 85% of them singletons. Sequencing was done on a sample of peripheral blood. The sequence was collected from a woman aged 40 to 55 who had recovered from COVID-19. The chain has TRBV27 and TRBJ2-7; tentative D call: TRBD1 (5 bases). This CDR3 is CASSRDVAGIDEQYF. In DNA form, the CDR3 reads TGTGCCAGCAGTCGTGACGTGGCAGGGATCGACGAGCAGTACTTC.